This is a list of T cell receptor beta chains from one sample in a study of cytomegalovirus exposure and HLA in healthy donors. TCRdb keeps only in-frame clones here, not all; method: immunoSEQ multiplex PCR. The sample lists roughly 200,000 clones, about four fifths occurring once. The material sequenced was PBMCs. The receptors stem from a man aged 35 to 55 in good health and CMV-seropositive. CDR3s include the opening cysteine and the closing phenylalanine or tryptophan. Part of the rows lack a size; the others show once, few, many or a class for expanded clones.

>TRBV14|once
CASSPGQVLFETQYF
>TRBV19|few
CASSTLRDSGPGGYTF
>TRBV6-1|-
CASSERASPNNEQFF
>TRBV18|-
CASSPLGTSGSSTDTQYF
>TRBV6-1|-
CASSKTQGWYTEAFF
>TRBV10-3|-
CAIRKWTAESKLSGNTIYF
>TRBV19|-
CASSILAGTYNEQFF
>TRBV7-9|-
CASSWRAYEQYF
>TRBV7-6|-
CASSKTGGRVETQYF
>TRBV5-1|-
CASSNATDTQYF
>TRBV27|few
CASSPPGFSYNEQFF
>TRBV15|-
CATSRDLNREETQYF
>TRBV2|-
CASSQGGETQYF
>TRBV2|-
CASSTTGEDGYTF
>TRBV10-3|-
CAIRVGQGTEAFF
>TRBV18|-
CASSKDGGEPQHF
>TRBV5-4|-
CASSLADRGVKLFF
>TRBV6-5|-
CASSYGRGEGETQYF
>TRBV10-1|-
CASSPSKKGAQGYGYTF
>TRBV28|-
CASSLRQGAQEQYF
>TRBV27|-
CASSAPGQGSEKLFF
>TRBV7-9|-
CASPGTGVTGELFF
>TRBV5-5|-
CASSLAPYYEQYF
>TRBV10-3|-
CAIRIFRDRGTDTQYF
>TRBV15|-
CATSRKNDRYNQPQHF
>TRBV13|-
CASSRDRGWGTGELFF
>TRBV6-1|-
CASTPSQSSNYGYTF
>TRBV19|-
CASTLLWQGNQPQHF
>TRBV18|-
CASSPGGNEKLFF
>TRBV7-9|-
CASSSRTGGASGANVLTF
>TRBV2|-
CAITQLAGGSGANVLTF
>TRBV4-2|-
CASSQVSTSNNEQFF
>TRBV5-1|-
CASSLARLNTEAFF
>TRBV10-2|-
CASKLVGNTEAFF
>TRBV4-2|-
CASSHSPGQGGTEAFF
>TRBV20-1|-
CSARVTGEAFF
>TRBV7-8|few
CASSSAGSYNEQFF
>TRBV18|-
CASSPPGLVTDTQYF
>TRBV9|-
CASSIQGASSGNTIYF
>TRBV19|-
CASRDSYYGYTF
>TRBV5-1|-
CASRWEGTETQYF
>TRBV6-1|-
CASSAPQGRSTEAFF
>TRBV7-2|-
CASSPGDSHPLQETQYF
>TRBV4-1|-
CASSTTDSNSGNTIYF
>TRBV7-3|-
CASSLKLAGLYNEQFF
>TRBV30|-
CAWSTVRVSGNTIYF